This T cell receptor beta chain was retrieved from a study of CD8+CD57+ T cells in acquired aplastic anemia. Study-level results: Overlap between patients and controls comprised roughly 30 CD8+ CDR3 sequences. A significant difference in CD8+ Simpson's diversity between patients and controls was not found.

As for this clonotype: Its specificity is unknown.

From germline, CDR1 is SGHVS and CDR2 FNYEAQ. The CDR3 covers 12 residues. Trimming took off 4 bases at V and 8 bases at J, with 9 bases between the two ends. The template for TCR beta VDJ and CDR3 sequence profiling was genomic DNA. One entry per CDR3 protein, called by TCRdb with MiXCR from the reads. In the table there are 250,000 to 300,000 distinct CDR3 sequences, around three fifths of which are singletons. The origin of this receptor is a human donor with severe aplastic anemia or a healthy control (not recorded which). The chain uses TRBV7-6 and TRBJ1-5, with a weak D call TRBD1 (6 bases). The sequenced sample consisted of sorted CD4+, CD8+, or CD8+CD57+ T cells (not recorded which) from PBMCs. The CDR3, as DNA: TGTGCCAGCAGCTCCAGGGGTGAGCCCCAGCATTTT. It codes for CASSSRGEPQHF.